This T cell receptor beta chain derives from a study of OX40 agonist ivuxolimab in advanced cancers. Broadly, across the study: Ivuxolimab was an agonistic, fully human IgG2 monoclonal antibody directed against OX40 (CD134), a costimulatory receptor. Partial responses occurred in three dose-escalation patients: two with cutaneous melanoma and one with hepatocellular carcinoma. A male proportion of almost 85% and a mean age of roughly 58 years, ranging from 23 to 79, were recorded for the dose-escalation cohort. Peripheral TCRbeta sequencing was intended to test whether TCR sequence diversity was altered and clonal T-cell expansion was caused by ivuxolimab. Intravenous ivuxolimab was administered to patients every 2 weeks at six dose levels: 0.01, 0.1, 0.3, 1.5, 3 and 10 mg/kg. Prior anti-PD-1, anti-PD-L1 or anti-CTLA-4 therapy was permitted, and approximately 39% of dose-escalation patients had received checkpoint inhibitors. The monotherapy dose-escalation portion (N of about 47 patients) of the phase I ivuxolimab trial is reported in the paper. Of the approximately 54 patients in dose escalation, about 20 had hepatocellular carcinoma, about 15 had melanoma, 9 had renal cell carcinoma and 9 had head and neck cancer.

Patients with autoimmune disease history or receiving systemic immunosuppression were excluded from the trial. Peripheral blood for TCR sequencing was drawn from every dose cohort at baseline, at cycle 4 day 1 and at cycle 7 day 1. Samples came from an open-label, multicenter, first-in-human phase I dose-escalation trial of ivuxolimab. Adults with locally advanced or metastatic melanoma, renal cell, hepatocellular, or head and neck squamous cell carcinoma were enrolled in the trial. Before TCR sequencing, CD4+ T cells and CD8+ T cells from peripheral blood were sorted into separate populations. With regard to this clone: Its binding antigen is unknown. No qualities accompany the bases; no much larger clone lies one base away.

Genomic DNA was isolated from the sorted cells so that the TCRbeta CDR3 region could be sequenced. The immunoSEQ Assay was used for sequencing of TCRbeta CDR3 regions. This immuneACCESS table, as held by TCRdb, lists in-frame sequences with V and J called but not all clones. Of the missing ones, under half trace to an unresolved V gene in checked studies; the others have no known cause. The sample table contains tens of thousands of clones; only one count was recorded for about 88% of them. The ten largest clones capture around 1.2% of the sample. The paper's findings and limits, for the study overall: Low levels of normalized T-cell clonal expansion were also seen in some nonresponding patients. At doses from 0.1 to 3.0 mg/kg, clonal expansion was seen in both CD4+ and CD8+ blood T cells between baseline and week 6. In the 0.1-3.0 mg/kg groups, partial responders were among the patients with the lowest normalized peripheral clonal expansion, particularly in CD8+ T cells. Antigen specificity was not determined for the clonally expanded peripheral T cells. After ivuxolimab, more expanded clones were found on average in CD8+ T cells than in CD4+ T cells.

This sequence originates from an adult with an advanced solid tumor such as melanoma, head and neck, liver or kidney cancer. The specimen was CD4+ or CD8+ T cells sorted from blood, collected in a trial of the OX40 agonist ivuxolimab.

The CDR3 protein sequence reads: CASSLVAGGDTQYF. Here is the DNA: TGTGCCAGCAGCTTAGTAGCGGGGGGAGATACGCAGTATTTT. The rearranged segments are TRBV11-1 and TRBJ2-3, with TRBD2 identical over 10 junction bases. Sequences SGHAT (CDR1) and FQDESV (CDR2) are obtained from the germline V gene (reference sequence). Germline trimming: 1 base from V, 5 bases from J; junction bases outside gene matches: 0. Its CDR3 holds 14 amino acids, cysteine through phenylalanine. Kept here is only the CDR3 DNA, which spans 42 bases and is read in frame from base 1.